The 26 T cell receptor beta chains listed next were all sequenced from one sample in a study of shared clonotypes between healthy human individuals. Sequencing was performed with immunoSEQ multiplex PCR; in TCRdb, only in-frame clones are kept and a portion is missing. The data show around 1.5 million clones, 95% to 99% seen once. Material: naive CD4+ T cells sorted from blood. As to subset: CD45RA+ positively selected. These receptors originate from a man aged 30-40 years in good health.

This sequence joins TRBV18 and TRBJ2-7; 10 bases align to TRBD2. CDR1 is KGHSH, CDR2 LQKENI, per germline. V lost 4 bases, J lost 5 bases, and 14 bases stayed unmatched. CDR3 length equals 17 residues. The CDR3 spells CASSLYSGAGGPDEQYF. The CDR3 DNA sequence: TGTGCCAGCTCACTCTATAGCGGAGCGGGAGGGCCGGACGAGCAGTACTTC.

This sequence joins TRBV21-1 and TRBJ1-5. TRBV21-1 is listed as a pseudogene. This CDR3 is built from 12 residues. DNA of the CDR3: TGTGCCAGCAGCAACCTCAATCAGCCCCAGCATTTT. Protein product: CASSNLNQPQHF.

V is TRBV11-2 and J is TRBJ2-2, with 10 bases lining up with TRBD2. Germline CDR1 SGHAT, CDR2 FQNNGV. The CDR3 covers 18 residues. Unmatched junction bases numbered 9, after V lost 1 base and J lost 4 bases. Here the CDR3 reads CASSLAVSGLATTGELFF. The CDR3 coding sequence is TGTGCCAGCAGCTTAGCGGTTTCGGGACTAGCGACCACCGGGGAGCTGTTTTTT.

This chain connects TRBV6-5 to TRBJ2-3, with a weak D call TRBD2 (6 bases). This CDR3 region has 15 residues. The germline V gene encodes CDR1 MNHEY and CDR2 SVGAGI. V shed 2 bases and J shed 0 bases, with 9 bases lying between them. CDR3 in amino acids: CASSYERASTDTQYF. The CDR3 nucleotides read TGTGCCAGCAGTTACGAGCGGGCGAGCACAGATACGCAGTATTTT.

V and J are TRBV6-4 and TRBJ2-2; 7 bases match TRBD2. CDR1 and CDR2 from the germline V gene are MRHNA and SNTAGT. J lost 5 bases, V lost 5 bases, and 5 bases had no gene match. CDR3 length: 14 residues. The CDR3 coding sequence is TGTGCCAGCAGTACAACACTAGCGACCGGGGAGCTGTTTTTT. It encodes CASSTTLATGELFF.

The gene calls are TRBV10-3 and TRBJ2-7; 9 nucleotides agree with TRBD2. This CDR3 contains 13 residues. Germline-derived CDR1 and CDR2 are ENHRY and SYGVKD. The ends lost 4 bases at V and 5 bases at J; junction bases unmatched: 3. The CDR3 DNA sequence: TGTGCCATCAGTGGCGGGAGGGGTGACGAGCAGTACTTC. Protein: CAISGGRGDEQYF.

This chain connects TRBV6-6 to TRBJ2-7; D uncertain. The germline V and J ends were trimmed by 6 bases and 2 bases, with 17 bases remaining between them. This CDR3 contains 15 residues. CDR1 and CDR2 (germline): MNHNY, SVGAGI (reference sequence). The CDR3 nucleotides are TGTGCCAGCAGCTACGTGGCCAGCCCTGCCTACGAGCAGTACTTC. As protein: CASSYVASPAYEQYF.

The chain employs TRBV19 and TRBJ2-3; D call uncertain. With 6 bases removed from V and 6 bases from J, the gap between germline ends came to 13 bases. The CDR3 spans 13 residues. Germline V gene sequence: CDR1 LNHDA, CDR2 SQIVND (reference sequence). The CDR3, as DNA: TGTGCCAGTAGCGACATTCAGCTGGATACGCAGTATTTT. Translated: CASSDIQLDTQYF.

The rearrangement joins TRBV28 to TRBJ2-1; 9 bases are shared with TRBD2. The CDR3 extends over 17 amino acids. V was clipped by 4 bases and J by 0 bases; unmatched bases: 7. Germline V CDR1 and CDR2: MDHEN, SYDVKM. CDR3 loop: CASSSSIAGDSYNEQFF. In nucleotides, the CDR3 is TGTGCCAGCAGTTCCTCAATAGCGGGAGACTCCTACAATGAGCAGTTCTTC. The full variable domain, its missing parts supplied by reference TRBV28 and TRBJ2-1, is DVKVTQSSRYLVKRTGEKVFLECVQDMDHENMFWYRQDPGLGLRLIYFSYDVKMKEKGDIPEGYSVSREKKERFSLILESASTNQTSMYLCASSSSIAGDSYNEQFFGPGTRLTVL.

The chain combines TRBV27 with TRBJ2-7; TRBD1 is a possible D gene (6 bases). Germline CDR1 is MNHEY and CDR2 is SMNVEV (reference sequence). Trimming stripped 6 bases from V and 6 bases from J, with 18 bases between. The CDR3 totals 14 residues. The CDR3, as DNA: TGTGCCAGCAGAACCGGACAGTCACCCGCCGAGCAGTACTTC. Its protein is CASRTGQSPAEQYF.

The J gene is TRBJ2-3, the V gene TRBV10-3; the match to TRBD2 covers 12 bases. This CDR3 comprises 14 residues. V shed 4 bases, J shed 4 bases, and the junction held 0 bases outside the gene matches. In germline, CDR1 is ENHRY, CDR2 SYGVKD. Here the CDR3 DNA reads TGTGCCATCAGTGCTAGCGGGGGGGCAGATACGCAGTATTTT. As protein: CAISASGGADTQYF.

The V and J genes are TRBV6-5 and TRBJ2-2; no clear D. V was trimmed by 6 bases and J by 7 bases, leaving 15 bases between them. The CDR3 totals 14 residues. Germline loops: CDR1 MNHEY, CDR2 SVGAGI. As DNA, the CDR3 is TGTGCCAGCAGCTCTGCTCGTGGGTACGGGGAGCTGTTTTTT. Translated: CASSSARGYGELFF.

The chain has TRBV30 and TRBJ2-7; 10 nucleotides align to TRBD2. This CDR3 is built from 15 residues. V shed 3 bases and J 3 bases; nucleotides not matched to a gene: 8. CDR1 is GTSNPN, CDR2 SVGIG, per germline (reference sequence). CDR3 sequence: CAWSYRTSGFYEQYF. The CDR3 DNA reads TGTGCCTGGAGCTACCGGACTAGCGGATTCTACGAGCAGTACTTC. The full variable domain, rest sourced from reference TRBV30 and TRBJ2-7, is SQTIHQWPATLVQPVGSPLSLECTVEGTSNPNLYWYRQAAGRGLQLLFYSVGIGQISSEVPQNLSASRPQDRQFILSSKKLLLSDSGFYLCAWSYRTSGFYEQYFGPGTRLTVT.

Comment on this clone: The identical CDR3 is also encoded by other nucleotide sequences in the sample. The CDR3: CASSLSTDTQYF. CDR3 DNA: TGTGCCAGCAGCCTTAGCACAGATACGCAGTATTTT. The J gene is TRBJ2-3, the V gene TRBV7-6; no definite D call. This CDR3 is 12 amino acids long. Trimming left V 5 bases short and J 0 bases short, with 3 bases between. CDR1 and CDR2 from the germline V gene are SGHVS and FNYEAQ.

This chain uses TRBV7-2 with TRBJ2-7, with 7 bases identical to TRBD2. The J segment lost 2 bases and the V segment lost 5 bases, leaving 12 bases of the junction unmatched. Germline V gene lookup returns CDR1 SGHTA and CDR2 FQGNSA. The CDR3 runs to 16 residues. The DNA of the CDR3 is TGTGCCAGCAGCCAGGACGGGCTAGCGGAGACCTACGAGCAGTACTTC. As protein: CASSQDGLAETYEQYF. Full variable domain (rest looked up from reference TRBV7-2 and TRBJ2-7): GAGVSQSPSNKVTEKGKDVELRCDPISGHTALYWYRQSLGQGLEFLIYFQGNSAPDKSGLPSDRFSAERTGGSVSTLTIQRTQQEDSAVYLCASSQDGLAETYEQYFGPGTRLTVT.

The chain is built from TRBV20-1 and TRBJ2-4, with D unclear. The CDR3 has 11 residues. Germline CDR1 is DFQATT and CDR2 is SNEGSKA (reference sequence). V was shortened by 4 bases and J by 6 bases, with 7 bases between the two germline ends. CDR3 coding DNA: TGCAGTGCTACAATTGGAAACATTCAGTACTTC. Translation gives CSATIGNIQYF.

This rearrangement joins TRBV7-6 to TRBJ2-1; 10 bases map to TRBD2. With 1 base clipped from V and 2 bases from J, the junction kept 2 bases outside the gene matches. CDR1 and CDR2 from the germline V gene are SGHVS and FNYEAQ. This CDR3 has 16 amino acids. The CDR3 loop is CASSLGAGGTYNEQFF. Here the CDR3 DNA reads TGTGCCAGCAGCTTAGGAGCGGGAGGGACCTACAATGAGCAGTTCTTC.

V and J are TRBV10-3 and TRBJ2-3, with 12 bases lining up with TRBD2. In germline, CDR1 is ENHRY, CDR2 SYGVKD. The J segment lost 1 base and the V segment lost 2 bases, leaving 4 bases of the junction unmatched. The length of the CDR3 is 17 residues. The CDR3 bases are TGTGCCATCAGTGAGCCACGACTAGCGGGAGGCACAGATACGCAGTATTTT. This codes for CAISEPRLAGGTDTQYF.

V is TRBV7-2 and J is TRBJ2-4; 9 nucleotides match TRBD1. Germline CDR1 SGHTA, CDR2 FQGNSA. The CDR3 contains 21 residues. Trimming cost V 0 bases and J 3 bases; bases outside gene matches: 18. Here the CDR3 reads CASSLAGRDRVDRVNKNIQYF. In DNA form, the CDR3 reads TGTGCCAGCAGCTTAGCAGGGCGGGACAGGGTAGACAGGGTGAACAAAAACATTCAGTACTTC.

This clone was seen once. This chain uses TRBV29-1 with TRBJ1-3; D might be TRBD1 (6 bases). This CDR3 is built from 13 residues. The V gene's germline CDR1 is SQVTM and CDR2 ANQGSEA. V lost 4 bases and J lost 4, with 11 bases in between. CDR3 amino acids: CSVVWGRGNTIYF. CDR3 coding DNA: TGCAGCGTTGTCTGGGGGCGCGGAAACACCATATATTTT. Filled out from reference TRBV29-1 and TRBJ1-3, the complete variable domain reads SAVISQKPSRDICQRGTSLTIQCQVDSQVTMMFWYRQQPGQSLTLIATANQGSEATYESGFVIDKFPISRPNLTFSTLTVSNMSPEDSSIYLCSVVWGRGNTIYFGEGSWLTVV.

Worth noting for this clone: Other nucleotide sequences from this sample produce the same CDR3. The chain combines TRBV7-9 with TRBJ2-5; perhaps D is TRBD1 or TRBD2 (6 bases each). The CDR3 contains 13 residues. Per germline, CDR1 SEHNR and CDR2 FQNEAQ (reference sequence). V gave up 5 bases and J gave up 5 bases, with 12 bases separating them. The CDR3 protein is CASSPRGQETQYF. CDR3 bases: TGTGCCAGCAGCCCCCGGGGGCAGGAGACCCAGTACTTC.

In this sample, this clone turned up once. The CDR3: CASSEARDAGGSEQFF. The CDR3 region has the DNA TGTGCCAGCAGTGAAGCGCGGGACGCCGGCGGATCGGAGCAGTTCTTC. The rearrangement links TRBV2 to TRBJ2-1; maybe TRBD2 (6 bases). This CDR3 is 16 amino acids long. V was shortened by 0 bases and J by 10 bases, with 19 bases between the two germline ends. Per germline, CDR1 SNHLY and CDR2 FYNNEI.

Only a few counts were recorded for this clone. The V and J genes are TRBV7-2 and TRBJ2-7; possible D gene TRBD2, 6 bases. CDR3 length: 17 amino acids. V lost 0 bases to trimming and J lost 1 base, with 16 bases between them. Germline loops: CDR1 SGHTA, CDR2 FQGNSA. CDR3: CASSLALSYGGSYEQYF. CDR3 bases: TGTGCCAGCAGCTTAGCTCTCTCCTACGGGGGATCCTACGAGCAGTACTTC.

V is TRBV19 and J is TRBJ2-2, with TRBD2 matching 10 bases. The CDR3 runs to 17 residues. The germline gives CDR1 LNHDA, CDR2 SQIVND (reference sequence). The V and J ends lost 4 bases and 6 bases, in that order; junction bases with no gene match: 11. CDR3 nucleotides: TGTGCCAGTAGTAAGCTGACGAGCCTAGCGGGAGCCGGGGAGCTGTTTTTT. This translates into CASSKLTSLAGAGELFF.

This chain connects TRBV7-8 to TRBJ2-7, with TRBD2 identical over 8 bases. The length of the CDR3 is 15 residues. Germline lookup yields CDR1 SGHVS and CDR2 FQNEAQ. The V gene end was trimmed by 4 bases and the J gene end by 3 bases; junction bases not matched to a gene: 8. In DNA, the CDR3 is TGTGCCAGCAGCTCATCCCCGGGACTAGGCTACGAGCAGTACTTC. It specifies CASSSSPGLGYEQYF.

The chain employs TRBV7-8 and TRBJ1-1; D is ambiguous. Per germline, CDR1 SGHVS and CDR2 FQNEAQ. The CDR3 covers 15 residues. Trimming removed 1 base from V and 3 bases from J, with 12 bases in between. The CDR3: CASSLGPSGHTEAFF. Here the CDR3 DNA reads TGTGCCAGCAGCTTAGGCCCGTCAGGACACACTGAAGCTTTCTTT.